This T cell receptor (beta chain) emerged from a study of neurological immune-mediated disorders. The team produced cDNA through 5'RACE using 10-nucleotide random UMIs. Every sequencing run generated over 170 million TCR-beta sequences from 15-18 subjects. MiXCR, run by TCRdb on the 5' RACE reads, gives a single entry per CDR3 protein. Counted here are some 43,000 distinct CDR3 sequences, roughly 13% occurring once; the ten biggest clones make up around 9%. Described time point: longitudinal time-point 3. Preparation of the unsorted libraries drew on 2 million PBMCs stored at -80 C. Trimming took 1 base from V and 3 from J, leaving 4 bases between them. Germline assignment: CDR1 SEHNR and CDR2 FQNEAQ (reference sequence). This CDR3 is built from 12 residues. General observations from the study: The greatest TCR clonal expansion occurred in HTLV-1-associated myelopathy and the least in multiple sclerosis, which fell below healthy controls.

The sample holds many counts of this clonotype. Its antigen is as yet unknown. This TCR came from a male donor with HTLV-1-associated myelopathy (HAM/TSP). The genes are TRBV7-9 and TRBJ2-7; D gene ambiguous. Sequencing was done on a sample of PBMCs. The CDR3: CASSLGYYEQYF. DNA of the CDR3: TGTGCCAGCAGCTTAGGTTACTACGAGCAGTACTTC.